What follows are 20 T cell receptor beta chains derived from one specimen sequenced in a study of beta chain features in type 1 diabetes. The entirety of the isolated RNA underwent reverse transcription, so expressed TCRB transcripts were sequenced. Using immunoSEQ multiplex PCR, the repertoire was profiled, and TCRdb retains in-frame clones only, with some absent. The table shows some 250,000 clones, with approximately 15% occurring only once. For these TCRs, the target antigens are not known. Findings of the study overall: A moderate, significant TCRB CDR3 shortening appeared in type 1 diabetes across four CD4+ subsets.

The specimen was naive CD4+ T cells from blood. Receptors originate from a man aged 25-40 years with type 1 diabetes.

This chain uses TRBV9 with TRBJ2-2; D perhaps matches TRBD2 (6 bases). V lost 5 bases, J lost 4 bases, and 12 bases lay in between. This CDR3 has 14 amino acids. Germline V gene sequence: CDR1 SGDLS, CDR2 YYNGEE. The CDR3 here is CASRIGTLTGELFF. The CDR3, as DNA: TGTGCCAGCAGGATAGGGACTCTCACCGGGGAGCTGTTTTTT.

This clone was detected a few times. The sample holds other DNA sequences that translate to the same CDR3. The V and J genes are TRBV6-5 and TRBJ2-7, with D perhaps matching TRBD2 (5 bases). CDR1 MNHEY and CDR2 SVGAGI come from the germline V gene. V gave up 2 bases and J gave up 1 base, with 6 bases separating them. This CDR3 region has 13 residues. The CDR3 region has the DNA TGTGCCAGCAGTTACCGGGATTCCTACGAGCAGTACTTC. It codes for CASSYRDSYEQYF.

The rearrangement uses TRBV30 and TRBJ1-6; D is unclear. The CDR3 extends over 13 amino acids. Germline-derived CDR1 and CDR2 are GTSNPN and SVGIG (reference sequence). V was cut by 1 base and J by 4 bases, with 5 bases left in between. DNA of the CDR3: TGTGCCTGGAGTGGCAGATATAATTCACCCCTCCACTTT. It is translated as CAWSGRYNSPLHF.

The chain recombines TRBV7-2 with TRBJ2-5; 14 nucleotides line up with TRBD2. J was trimmed by 4 bases and V by 4 bases; bases with no gene match: 5. Germline CDR1 SGHTA, CDR2 FQGNSA. The CDR3 is 16 amino acids. This chain's CDR3 is CASSSGLAGGVETQYF. The CDR3 DNA reads TGTGCCAGCAGCTCCGGACTAGCGGGAGGAGTAGAGACCCAGTACTTC.

CDR3 coding DNA: TGTGCCAGCAGCGTAGCGGGGGGGCACGGCACAGATACGCAGTATTTT. Translating it yields CASSVAGGHGTDTQYF. This chain joins TRBV9 and TRBJ2-3, with TRBD2 matching 8 bases. The CDR3 contains 16 residues. From germline, CDR1 is SGDLS and CDR2 YYNGEE. J was trimmed by 1 base and V by 0 bases; bases with no gene match: 4.

The chain links TRBV27 to TRBJ2-5, with TRBD2 as a possible D gene (6 bases). The germline V gene encodes CDR1 MNHEY and CDR2 SMNVEV (reference sequence). V was trimmed by 5 bases and J by 1 base, leaving 11 bases between them. There are 14 residues in the CDR3. The CDR3 loop reads CASSNRETQETQYF. CDR3 DNA: TGTGCCAGCAGTAACCGGGAGACCCAAGAGACCCAGTACTTC.

In its sample, this clone was seen a few times. The rearrangement joins TRBV5-6 to TRBJ2-5; D is perhaps TRBD1 (5 bases). V was cut by 0 bases and J by 5 bases, with 11 bases left in between. Germline assignment: CDR1 SGHDT and CDR2 YYEEEE. The CDR3 loop spans 14 amino acids. The CDR3, as DNA: TGTGCCAGCAGCTTGGTATACCAGGGTGAGACCCAGTACTTC. It encodes CASSLVYQGETQYF.

There are a few counts of this clone. V is TRBV30 and J is TRBJ2-3; TRBD2 aligns across 11 bases. Germline CDR1 reads GTSNPN; CDR2 reads SVGIG (reference sequence). J gave up 5 bases and V 4 bases, and 2 bases lay outside the gene matches. The CDR3 spans 13 residues. This CDR3 reads CAWIAGGGDTQYF. The CDR3 bases are TGTGCCTGGATAGCGGGAGGGGGAGATACGCAGTATTTT.

CDR3 bases: TGCGCCAGCAGCCTGGGGCCCCAGGAGGTTAATTCACCCCTCCACTTT. Protein sequence: CASSLGPQEVNSPLHF. The rearrangement joins TRBV5-1 to TRBJ1-6; D perhaps matches TRBD1 (5 bases). CDR1 and CDR2 from the germline V gene are SGHRS and YFSETQ. Trimming stripped 4 bases from V and 6 bases from J, with 17 bases between. The CDR3 is 16 residues long.

This clone turned up a few times. The chain links TRBV5-1 to TRBJ2-7; TRBD1 matches 9 bases. V gave up 0 bases and J gave up 5 bases; unmatched junction bases: 12. The germline CDR1 and CDR2 sequences are SGHRS and YFSETQ. The CDR3 has 17 amino acids. CDR3 sequence (DNA): TGCGCCAGCAGCTTGGGTTTTCCGGGACAGGGCAGACACGAGCAGTACTTC. Protein: CASSLGFPGQGRHEQYF.

The chain links TRBV30 to TRBJ1-1; D uncertain. Germline V CDR1 and CDR2: GTSNPN, SVGIG (reference sequence). CDR3 length: 13 amino acids. V lost 2 bases and J 3 bases, leaving 10 bases between the germline ends. The CDR3 DNA reads as TGTGCCTGGAGTACATCCCTGGACACTGAAGCTTTCTTT. It codes for CAWSTSLDTEAFF.

The chain uses TRBV10-3 and TRBJ2-5; weak D call: TRBD1 (6 bases). The CDR3 totals 12 residues. Germline lookup yields CDR1 ENHRY and CDR2 SYGVKD. V was shortened by 4 bases and J by 3 bases, with 6 bases between the two germline ends. CDR3 residues: CAISGTEETQYF. The CDR3 coding sequence is TGTGCCATCAGTGGGACAGAAGAGACCCAGTACTTC.

The V and J genes are TRBV2 and TRBJ2-7; TRBD1 matches at 8 bases. The CDR3 is made up of 13 amino acids. The germline V gene encodes CDR1 SNHLY and CDR2 FYNNEI. V was clipped by 5 bases and J by 3 bases; unmatched bases: 3. The DNA for the CDR3 is TGTGCCAGCAGTAGACAGGGGATCTACGAGCAGTACTTC. Translated: CASSRQGIYEQYF.

This clone has more than one count but fewer than ten. The gene calls are TRBV6-6 and TRBJ1-2; D not certain. The germline gives CDR1 MNHNY, CDR2 SVGAGI (reference sequence). The V end was cut by 1 base, the J end by 3 bases, with 6 bases between. The CDR3 is 13 amino acids. CDR3 nucleotides: TGTGCCAGCAGTTACTATGAGGACTATGGCTACACCTTC. It translates to CASSYYEDYGYTF.

This sequence joins TRBV5-1 and TRBJ2-7, with TRBD2 matching 8 bases. With V trimmed by 4 bases and J by 2 bases, 11 bases remained unmatched. Germline V gives CDR1 SGHRS, CDR2 YFSETQ. The CDR3 consists of 16 residues. The CDR3 nucleotides are TGCGCCAGCAGCCCCCAGCCGGTTAGCGGGACCTACGAGCAGTACTTC. Translation gives CASSPQPVSGTYEQYF.

This clone came up a few times. The V and J genes are TRBV5-1 and TRBJ1-4; a possible D gene is TRBD1 (6 bases). The V and J ends lost 7 bases and 1 base respectively, with 11 bases between them. Germline V gives CDR1 SGHRS, CDR2 YFSETQ. The CDR3 is 14 amino acids. The CDR3 reads CASGQPETNEKLFF. The CDR3, as DNA: TGCGCCAGCGGACAGCCAGAAACTAATGAAAAACTGTTTTTT.

The chain employs TRBV18 and TRBJ1-2; 7 bases match TRBD1. The CDR3 runs to 13 residues. Looked up from germline, CDR1 is KGHSH and CDR2 is LQKENI. Germline trimming cut 3 bases from V and 3 bases from J; bases unmatched to any gene: 1. The CDR3 protein is CASSPDRYYGYTF. CDR3 sequence (DNA): TGTGCCAGCTCACCGGACAGGTACTATGGCTACACCTTC.

The rearrangement joins TRBV5-1 to TRBJ1-1, with TRBD1 identical over 8 bases. V trimming: 5 bases; J trimming: 7 bases; junction bases outside the gene matches: 13. The CDR3 is 15 amino acids. Germline CDR1 is SGHRS and CDR2 is YFSETQ. The CDR3 bases are TGCGCCAGCAGAATAGCGACAGGGGCCGGGGGTGAAGCTTTCTTT. Translating gives CASRIATGAGGEAFF.

Only a few counts were recorded for this clone. This sequence joins TRBV19 and TRBJ1-2, with a possible D match to TRBD1 (5 bases). The V gene lost 6 bases and the J gene lost 0 bases, with 8 bases spanning the gap. Per germline, CDR1 LNHDA and CDR2 SQIVND (reference sequence). This CDR3 is 13 amino acids long. The CDR3 nucleotides are TGTGCCAGTAGCCCAGGGACTAACTATGGCTACACCTTC. Its protein is CASSPGTNYGYTF. Supplemented by reference TRBV19 and TRBJ1-2, the full variable domain reads DGGITQSPKYLFRKEGQNVTLSCEQNLNHDAMYWYRQDPGQGLRLIYYSQIVNDFQKGDIAEGYSVSREKKESFPLTVTSAQKNPTAFYLCASSPGTNYGYTFGSGTRLTVV.

The chain carries TRBV29-1 and TRBJ2-5; no reliable D call. The J call may be faulty, since TRBJ2-7 better matches the DNA end. The CDR3 has 13 residues. The germline CDR1 and CDR2 sequences are SQVTM and ANQGSEA. CDR3 sequence reads: CSVARRLTYEQYF. The CDR3 DNA reads as TGCAGCGTTGCCCGTCGTCTTACCTACGAGCAGTACTTC.